A selection of T cell receptor beta chains follows, all from one sample in a study of vaccination effects on CD4 cells after COVID-19. Their antigen targets remain unknown. Sequencing used immunoSEQ multiplex PCR; TCRdb keeps in-frame clones, though not all of them. Here the sample spans fewer than 65,000 clones, less than 80% being singletons. The sample was CD4+ T cells from PBMCs cultured with HCoV-OC43 spike peptides, taken before COVID-19 vaccination. These receptors were collected from a human donor who received a COVID-19 vaccine. Each CDR3 is given with its conserved first and last residue. D genes are given only for firm matches. A row's size may be missing; if present it is once, few, many or a size class.

d_call	clone_size	v_call	j_call	cdr3_nt	cdr3_aa
.	.	TRBV6-6	TRBJ1-4	TGTGCCAGCAGTTCAGGGAGGGGGGGCATAGAAAAACTGTTTTTT	CASSSGRGGIEKLFF
TRBD1	.	TRBV3-1/TRBV3-2	TRBJ1-4	TGTGCCAGCAGCCCGACAGGGCGCGGCACAACTAATGAAAAACTGTTTTTT	CASSPTGRGTTNEKLFF
.	.	TRBV5-6	TRBJ1-1	TGTGCCAGCAGCACCCTCGGGGGGAACACTGAAGCTTTCTTT	CASSTLGGNTEAFF
.	.	TRBV18	TRBJ1-4	TGTGCCAGCTCATTACAGGAGGGAAATGAAAAACTGTTTTTT	CASSLQEGNEKLFF
TRBD1	few	TRBV12-3/TRBV12-4	TRBJ2-1	TGTGCCAGCAGTAAGGGACAGGGTTATGAGCAGTTCTTC	CASSKGQGYEQFF
TRBD1	few	TRBV7-9	TRBJ1-2	TGTGCCAGCAGCTGGACAGGGCTTTCGGCCGGCTACACCTTC	CASSWTGLSAGYTF
.	.	TRBV11-3	TRBJ1-1	TGTGCCAGCAGCTTAGCCCGGACGACTGAAGCTTTCTTT	CASSLARTTEAFF
TRBD1	few	TRBV6-5	TRBJ1-1	TGTGCCAGCATTAGGACAGGTAATATGAACACTGAAGCTTTCTTT	CASIRTGNMNTEAFF
.	.	TRBV12-5	TRBJ2-3	TGTGCTAGTGGTTTCCCGGTCCAATTCTCCACAGATACGCAGTATTTT	CASGFPVQFSTDTQYF
.	.	TRBV19	TRBJ1-3	TGTGCCAGTAGTGCCGCCGCCTCTGGAAACACCATATATTTT	CASSAAASGNTIYF
.	.	TRBV7-8	TRBJ1-1	TGTGCCAGCAGCTTAGGATCTAAGAACACTGAAGCTTTCTTT	CASSLGSKNTEAFF
.	few	TRBV30	TRBJ2-1	TGTGCCTGGAGTGTAACAGGGAACCACAATGAGCAGTTCTTC	CAWSVTGNHNEQFF
.	few	TRBV5-1	TRBJ2-3	TGCGCCAGCAACCAACCCAGGGGCCGCAGATCCACAGATACGCAGTATTTT	CASNQPRGRRSTDTQYF
.	few	TRBV5-1	TRBJ1-5	TGCGCCAGCAGCTTGAGTGACGCTAGCAATCAGCCCCAGCATTTT	CASSLSDASNQPQHF
.	.	TRBV2	TRBJ2-6	TGTGCCAGCACCGGGGACTCTGGGGCCAACGTCCTGACTTTC	CASTGDSGANVLTF
.	.	TRBV6-5	TRBJ2-5	TGTGCCAGCAGTTATAGCGGTGTTCGCGAGACCCAGTACTTC	CASSYSGVRETQYF
TRBD1	.	TRBV11-3	TRBJ2-3	TGTGCCAGCAGGGACCGGGACAGGCACACAGATACGCAGTATTTT	CASRDRDRHTDTQYF
.	.	TRBV5-1	TRBJ2-3	TGCGCCAGCAGCAAAGGGGGGGAGGGCACAGATACGCAGTATTTT	CASSKGGEGTDTQYF
.	.	TRBV7-9	TRBJ2-5	TGTGCCAGCAGCTCCGGGCCAGGGAAGGGAGAGACCCAGTACTTC	CASSSGPGKGETQYF
TRBD1	few	TRBV5-1	TRBJ1-1	TGCGCCAGCAGCCGTTCCGGGACAGGACTTATGAACACTGAAGCTTTCTTT	CASSRSGTGLMNTEAFF
TRBD2	.	TRBV7-9	TRBJ2-2	TGTGCCAGCAGACCCGGGACTAGCTACACCGGGGAGCTGTTTTTT	CASRPGTSYTGELFF
.	.	TRBV21-1	TRBJ2-5	TGTGCCAGCAGCACCAGTGAGGGGTGGGGGCTGGAGACCCAGTACTTC	CASSTSEGWGLETQYF
.	.	TRBV5-1	TRBJ2-3	TGCGCCAGCACCCTAGGGGTCCACACAGATACGCAGTATTTT	CASTLGVHTDTQYF
.	.	TRBV9	TRBJ2-3	TGTGCCAGCAGCCATCGGCAGGGGTCGAAAGATACGCAGTATTTT	CASSHRQGSKDTQYF
TRBD2	.	TRBV18	TRBJ2-2	TGTGCCAGCTCACCGGATTACGGGACTAGCGGGGGCCGGTCCGGGGAGCTGTTTTTT	CASSPDYGTSGGRSGELFF
TRBD1	.	TRBV9	TRBJ1-6	TGTGCCAGCAGCGTAGTGGACAGGGATAGTCCCCTCCACTTT	CASSVVDRDSPLHF
TRBD1	.	TRBV4-3	TRBJ1-1	TGCGCCAGCAGCAATCGAGGACAGGGGAACACTGAAGCTTTCTTT	CASSNRGQGNTEAFF